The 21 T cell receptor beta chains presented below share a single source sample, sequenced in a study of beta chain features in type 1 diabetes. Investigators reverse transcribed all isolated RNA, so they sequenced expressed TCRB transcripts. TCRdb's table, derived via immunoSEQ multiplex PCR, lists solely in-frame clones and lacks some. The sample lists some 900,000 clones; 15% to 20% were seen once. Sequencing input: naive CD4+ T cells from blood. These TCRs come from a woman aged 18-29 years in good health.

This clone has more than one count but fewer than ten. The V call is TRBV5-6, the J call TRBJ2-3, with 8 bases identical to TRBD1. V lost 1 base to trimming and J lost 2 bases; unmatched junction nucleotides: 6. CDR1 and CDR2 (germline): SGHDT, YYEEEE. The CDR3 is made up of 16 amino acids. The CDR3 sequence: CASSLSRDRNTDTQYF. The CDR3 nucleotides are TGTGCCAGCAGCTTGTCCCGGGACAGGAACACAGATACGCAGTATTTT.

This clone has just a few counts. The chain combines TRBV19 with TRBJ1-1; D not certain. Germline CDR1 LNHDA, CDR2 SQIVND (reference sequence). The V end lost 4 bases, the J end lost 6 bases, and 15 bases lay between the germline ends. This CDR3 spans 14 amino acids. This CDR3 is CASSKVPLLAEAFF. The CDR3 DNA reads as TGTGCCAGTAGTAAGGTCCCCCTTCTGGCTGAAGCTTTCTTT.

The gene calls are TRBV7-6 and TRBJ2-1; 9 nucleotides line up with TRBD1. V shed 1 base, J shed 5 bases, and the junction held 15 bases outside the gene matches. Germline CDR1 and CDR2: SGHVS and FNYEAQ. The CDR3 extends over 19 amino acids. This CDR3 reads CASSLVGPWDRVPDNEQFF. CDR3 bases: TGTGCCAGCAGCTTAGTGGGCCCCTGGGACAGGGTCCCCGACAATGAGCAGTTCTTC. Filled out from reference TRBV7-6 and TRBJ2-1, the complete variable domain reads GAGVSQSPRYKVTKRGQDVALRCDPISGHVSLYWYRQALGQGPEFLTYFNYEAQQDKSGLPNDRFSAERPEGSISTLTIQRTEQRDSAMYRCASSLVGPWDRVPDNEQFFGPGTRLTVL.

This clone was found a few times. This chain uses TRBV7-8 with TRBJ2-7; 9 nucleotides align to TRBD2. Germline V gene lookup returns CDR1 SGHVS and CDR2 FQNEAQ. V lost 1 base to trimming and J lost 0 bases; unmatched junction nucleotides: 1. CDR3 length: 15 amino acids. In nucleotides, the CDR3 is TGTGCCAGCAGCTTAGGGACTAGCGCCTCCTACGAGCAGTACTTC. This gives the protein CASSLGTSASYEQYF. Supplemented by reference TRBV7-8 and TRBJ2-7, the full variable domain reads GAGVSQSPRYKVAKRGQDVALRCDPISGHVSLFWYQQALGQGPEFLTYFQNEAQLDKSGLPSDRFFAERPEGSVSTLKIQRTQQEDSAVYLCASSLGTSASYEQYFGPGTRLTVT.

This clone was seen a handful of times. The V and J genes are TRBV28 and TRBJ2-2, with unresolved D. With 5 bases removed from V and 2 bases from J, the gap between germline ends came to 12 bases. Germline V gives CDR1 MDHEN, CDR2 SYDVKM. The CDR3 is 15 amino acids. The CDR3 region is CASSLDRPNTGELFF. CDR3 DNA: TGTGCCAGCAGTCTGGACCGACCTAACACCGGGGAGCTGTTTTTT.

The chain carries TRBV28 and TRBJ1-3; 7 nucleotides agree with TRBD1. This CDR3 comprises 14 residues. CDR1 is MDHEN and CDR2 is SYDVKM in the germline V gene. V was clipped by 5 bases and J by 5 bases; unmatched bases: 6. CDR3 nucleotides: TGTGCCAGCAGTGTAAAGGGGGCTAGAAACACCATATATTTT. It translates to CASSVKGARNTIYF.

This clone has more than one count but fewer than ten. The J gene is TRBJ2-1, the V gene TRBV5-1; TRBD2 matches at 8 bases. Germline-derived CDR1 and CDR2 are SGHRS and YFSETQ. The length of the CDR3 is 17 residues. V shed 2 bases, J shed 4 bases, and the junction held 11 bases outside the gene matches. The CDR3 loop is CASSFERGNSRYNEQFF. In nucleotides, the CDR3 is TGCGCCAGCAGCTTCGAGCGGGGGAATTCCCGTTACAATGAGCAGTTCTTC.

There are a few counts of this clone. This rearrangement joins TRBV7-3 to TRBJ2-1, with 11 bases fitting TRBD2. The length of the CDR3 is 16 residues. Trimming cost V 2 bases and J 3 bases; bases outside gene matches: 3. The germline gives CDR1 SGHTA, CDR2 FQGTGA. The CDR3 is CASSLAGTSGYNEQFF. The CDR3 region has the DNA TGTGCCAGCAGCTTAGCCGGGACTAGCGGCTACAATGAGCAGTTCTTC.

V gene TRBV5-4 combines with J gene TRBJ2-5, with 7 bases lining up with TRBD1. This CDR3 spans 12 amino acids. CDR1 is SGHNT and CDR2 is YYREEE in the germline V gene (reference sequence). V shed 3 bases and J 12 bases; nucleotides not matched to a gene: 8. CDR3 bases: TGTGCCAGCAGCTCGGGACACGGACAGGAGTACTTC. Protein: CASSSGHGQEYF.

Here the CDR3 DNA reads TGTGCCAGCAGTTACTTAGCGGGAGGGTACAATGAGCAGTTCTTC. Protein product: CASSYLAGGYNEQFF. This chain uses TRBV6-5 with TRBJ2-1; 11 positions match TRBD2. There are 15 residues in the CDR3. The junction had 0 bases not matched to a gene; V was cut back by 1 base and J by 4 bases. Germline CDR1 reads MNHEY; CDR2 reads SVGAGI.

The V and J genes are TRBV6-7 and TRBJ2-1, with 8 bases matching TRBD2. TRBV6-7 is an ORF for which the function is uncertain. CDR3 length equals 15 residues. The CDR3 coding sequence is TGTGCACCTCCGTCCCAGCGGGAGTGGATAGTTGAGCAGTTCTTC. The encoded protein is CAPPSQREWIVEQFF.

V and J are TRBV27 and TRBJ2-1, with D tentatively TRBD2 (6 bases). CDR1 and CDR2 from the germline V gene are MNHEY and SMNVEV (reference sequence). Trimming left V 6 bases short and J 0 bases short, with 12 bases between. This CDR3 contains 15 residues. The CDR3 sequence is CASRTRTGSYNEQFF. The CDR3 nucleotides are TGTGCCAGCAGGACTAGGACTGGCTCCTACAATGAGCAGTTCTTC.

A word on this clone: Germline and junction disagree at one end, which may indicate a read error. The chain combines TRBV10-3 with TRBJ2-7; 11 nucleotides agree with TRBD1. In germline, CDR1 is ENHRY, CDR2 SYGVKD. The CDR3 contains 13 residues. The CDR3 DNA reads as TGTGCCGCCAGGACAGGGGGCTCGTACGGGCAGTACTTC. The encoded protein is CAARTGGSYGQYF.

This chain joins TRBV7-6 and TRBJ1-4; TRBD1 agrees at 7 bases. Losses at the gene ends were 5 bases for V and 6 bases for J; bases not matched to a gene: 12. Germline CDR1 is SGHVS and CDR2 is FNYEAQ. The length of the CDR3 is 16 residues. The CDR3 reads CASSNRQGGRHEKLFF. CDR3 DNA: TGTGCCAGCAGCAACCGACAGGGTGGGCGGCATGAAAAACTGTTTTTT.

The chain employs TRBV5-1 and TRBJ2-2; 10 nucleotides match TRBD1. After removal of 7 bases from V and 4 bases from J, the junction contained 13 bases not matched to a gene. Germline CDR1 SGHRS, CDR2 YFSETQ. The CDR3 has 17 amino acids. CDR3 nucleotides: TGCGCCAGCTCAGCTGGTTTGGGGACAGGGGCCACCGGGGAGCTGTTTTTT. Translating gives CASSAGLGTGATGELFF.

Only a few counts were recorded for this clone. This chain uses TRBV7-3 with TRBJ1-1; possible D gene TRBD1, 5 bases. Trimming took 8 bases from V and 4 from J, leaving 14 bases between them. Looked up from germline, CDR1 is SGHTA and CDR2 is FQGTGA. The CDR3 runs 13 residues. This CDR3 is CASRVRVGTEAFF. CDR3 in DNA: TGTGCCAGCCGCGTCAGGGTGGGCACTGAAGCTTTCTTT.

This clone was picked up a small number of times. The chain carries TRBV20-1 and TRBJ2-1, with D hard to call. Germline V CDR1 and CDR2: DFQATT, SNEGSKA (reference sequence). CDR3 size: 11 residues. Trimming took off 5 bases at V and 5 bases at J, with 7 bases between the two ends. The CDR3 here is CSAHQHNEQFF. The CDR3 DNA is TGCAGTGCTCATCAGCACAATGAGCAGTTCTTC.

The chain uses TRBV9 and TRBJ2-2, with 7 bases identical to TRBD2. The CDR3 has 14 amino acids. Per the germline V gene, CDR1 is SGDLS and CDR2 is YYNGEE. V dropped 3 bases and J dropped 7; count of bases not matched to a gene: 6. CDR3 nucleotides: TGTGCCAGCAGCGACAGGACTAGTAACGGGGAGCTGTTTTTT. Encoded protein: CASSDRTSNGELFF. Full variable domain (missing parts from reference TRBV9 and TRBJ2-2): DSGVTQTPKHLITATGQRVTLRCSPRSGDLSVYWYQQSLDQGLQFLIQYYNGEERAKGNILERFSAQQFPDLHSELNLSSLELGDSALYFCASSDRTSNGELFFGEGSRLTVL.

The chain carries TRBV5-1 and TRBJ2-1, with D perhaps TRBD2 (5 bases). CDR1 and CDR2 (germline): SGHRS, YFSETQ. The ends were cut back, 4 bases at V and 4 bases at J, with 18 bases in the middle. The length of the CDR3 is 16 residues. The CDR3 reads CASSALPSIVYNEQFF. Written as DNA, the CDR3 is TGCGCCAGCAGCGCCCTTCCTAGCATCGTGTACAATGAGCAGTTCTTC.

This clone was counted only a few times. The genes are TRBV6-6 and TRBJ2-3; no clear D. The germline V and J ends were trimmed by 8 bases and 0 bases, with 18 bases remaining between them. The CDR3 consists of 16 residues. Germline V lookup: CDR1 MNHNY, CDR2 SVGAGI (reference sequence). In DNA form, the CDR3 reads TGTGCCAGCGGGGTCAGGCGCCCCTCTAGCACAGATACGCAGTATTTT. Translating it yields CASGVRRPSSTDTQYF.

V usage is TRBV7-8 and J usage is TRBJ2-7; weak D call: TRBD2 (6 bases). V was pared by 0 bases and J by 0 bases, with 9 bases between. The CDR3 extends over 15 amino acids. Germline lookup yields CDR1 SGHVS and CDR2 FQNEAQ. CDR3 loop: CASSLAGTLSYEQYF. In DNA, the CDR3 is TGTGCCAGCAGCTTAGCCGGGACTCTCTCCTACGAGCAGTACTTC.